The 25 T cell receptor beta chains reported below all come from one sample, sequenced in a study of T-cell memory formation after mild COVID-19 (dated by TCRdb to the early 2020s). Libraries were made using 5' RACE. Sequencing instrument: Illumina NovaSeq 6000. TCRdb trimmed public reads at Q25 via fastp, called clones via MiXCR and kept in-frame beta chains. Each CDR3 protein gets just one entry, which takes the most common genes and DNA from the rows behind it. The sample includes around 200,000 distinct CDR3 sequences, with 9.5% observed a single time. Around 3.4% of the sample rests with the top ten. The sequenced sample was PBMCs or a T cell subset sorted from them (not recorded which). These receptors originate from a man younger than 35 who had mild COVID-19 (a few samples of this study predate the infection). The sample titles of this study are shuffled in the database, so cell type and time point are left out; the donor was told from shared clones.

This clonotype was seen a few times. The chain employs TRBV5-6 and TRBJ2-1; 11 nucleotides line up with TRBD2. V lost 4 bases to trimming and J lost 5 bases; unmatched junction nucleotides: 8. The CDR3 contains 16 residues. Germline lookup yields CDR1 SGHDT and CDR2 YYEEEE. The CDR3 loop is CASSPLSGGANNEQFF. The CDR3 DNA follows: TGTGCCAGCAGCCCACTTAGCGGGGGGGCTAACAATGAGCAGTTCTTC.

This clonotype has more than one count but fewer than ten. Relative to the germline gene, one junction end is altered; a read error may explain this. This chain connects TRBV7-9 to TRBJ1-2; 8 nucleotides line up with TRBD1. Germline-derived CDR1 and CDR2 are SEHNR and FQNEAQ (reference sequence). The CDR3 runs to 14 residues. The CDR3 coding sequence is TGTGCCAGCCGCTTAGACAGGGGACACTATGGCTACACCTTC. The encoded protein is CASRLDRGHYGYTF.

The chain combines TRBV6-5 with TRBJ1-2; D not resolved. V was trimmed by 0 bases and J by 1 base, leaving 6 bases between them. The germline V gene has CDR1 MNHEY and CDR2 SVGAGI. The CDR3 spans 14 residues. Written as DNA, the CDR3 is TGTGCCAGCAGTTACTCGCACAGTAACTATGGCTACACCTTC. Its protein is CASSYSHSNYGYTF.

The genes are TRBV5-5 and TRBJ1-2; D ambiguous. Germline lookup yields CDR1 SGHKS and CDR2 YYEKEE (reference sequence). Trimming removed 0 bases at V and 6 bases at J, with 9 bases between. The CDR3 loop spans 13 amino acids. Here the CDR3 DNA reads TGTGCCAGCAGCTTGGCCCAAGGGAATGGCTACACCTTC. Its translation is CASSLAQGNGYTF. Full variable domain (outside the CDR3, taken from reference TRBV5-5 and TRBJ1-2): DAGVTQSPTHLIKTRGQQVTLRCSPISGHKSVSWYQQVLGQGPQFIFQYYEKEERGRGNFPDRFSARQFPNYSSELNVNALLLGDSALYLCASSLAQGNGYTFGSGTRLTVV.

This clonotype showed up just a few times. The rearrangement uses TRBV4-1 and TRBJ2-1; TRBD1 might be the D (6 bases). CDR1 is MGHRA, CDR2 YSYEKL, per germline. Trimming stripped 4 bases from V and 8 bases from J, with 18 bases between. This CDR3 spans 15 amino acids. For the CDR3, the DNA is TGCGCCAGCAGCCTTTGGGGACGCGACAGGCATGAGCAGTTCTTC. Its protein is CASSLWGRDRHEQFF.

This clonotype showed up just a few times. The V gene is TRBV5-1, the J gene TRBJ2-2; perhaps TRBD2 as D (6 bases). This CDR3 has 15 residues. Germline V gene sequence: CDR1 SGHRS, CDR2 YFSETQ. Trimming stripped 6 bases from V and 4 bases from J, with 16 bases between. CDR3 nucleotides: TGCGCCAGCATTCAGGGAGGCCGGGGCACCGGGGAGCTGTTTTTT. Amino acids: CASIQGGRGTGELFF.

The V and J genes are TRBV7-2 and TRBJ1-6; 7 bases align to TRBD1. V lost 3 bases to trimming and J lost 8 bases; unmatched junction nucleotides: 1. This CDR3 is 13 amino acids long. CDR1 and CDR2 from the germline V gene are SGHTA and FQGNSA. The CDR3 DNA is TGTGCCAGCAGCTTCGACAGGGATTCACCCCTCCACTTT. Translation gives CASSFDRDSPLHF.

This clonotype was recorded a few times. The chain carries TRBV11-2 and TRBJ2-5; D possibly uses TRBD1 or TRBD2 (5 bases each). Germline CDR1 reads SGHAT; CDR2 reads FQNNGV. V was shortened by 2 bases and J by 5 bases, with 12 bases between the two germline ends. The CDR3 is 14 amino acids. The CDR3 nucleotides are TGTGCCAGCAGCTTAATGGGGGTGAGGGAGACCCAGTACTTC. Encoded protein: CASSLMGVRETQYF.

This clonotype was recorded a few times. The chain combines TRBV20-1 with TRBJ2-7, with 7 bases identical to TRBD1. Trimming took 4 bases from V and 0 from J; bases not matched to a gene: 6. The CDR3 sequence is 14 residues long. Germline V gene lookup returns CDR1 DFQATT and CDR2 SNEGSKA (reference sequence). CDR3 DNA sequence: TGCAGTGCTAAGACCGGGACAGACTCCTACGAGCAGTACTTC. Its translation: CSAKTGTDSYEQYF.

The rearrangement links TRBV10-3 to TRBJ2-2; no reliable D call. The V end was cut by 6 bases, the J end by 1 base, with 9 bases between. This CDR3 is 14 amino acids long. The germline CDR1 and CDR2 sequences are ENHRY and SYGVKD. This CDR3 is CAIRELKNTGELFF. The CDR3 coding sequence is TGTGCCATCAGGGAACTTAAGAACACCGGGGAGCTGTTTTTT.

This clonotype appeared many times. The V call is TRBV7-2, the J call TRBJ2-2; D not certain. Germline V gene sequence: CDR1 SGHTA, CDR2 FQGNSA. V lost 5 bases to trimming and J lost 5 bases, with 9 bases between them. This CDR3 has 13 residues. The chain's CDR3 is CASSQPATGELFF. The CDR3 DNA follows: TGTGCCAGCAGCCAACCGGCAACCGGGGAGCTGTTTTTT.

This clonotype has just a few counts. V gene TRBV20-1 combines with J gene TRBJ2-7; D is ambiguous. The CDR3 runs to 11 residues. Trimming shortened V by 6 bases and J by 4 bases, and 10 bases separated the two germline ends. CDR1 is DFQATT, CDR2 SNEGSKA, per germline (reference sequence). CDR3: CSARSGYEQYF. DNA of the CDR3: TGCAGTGCCCGTAGTGGGTACGAGCAGTACTTC.

This clonotype has just a few counts. The chain combines TRBV2 with TRBJ1-1, with D uncertain. CDR1 and CDR2 from the germline V gene are SNHLY and FYNNEI. The V end lost 1 base, the J end lost 4 bases, and 7 bases lay between the germline ends. The length of the CDR3 is 13 residues. This chain's CDR3 is CASSEGETTEAFF. As DNA, the CDR3 is TGTGCCAGCAGTGAAGGGGAGACCACTGAAGCTTTCTTT.

The rearrangement links TRBV20-1 to TRBJ1-2, with 7 bases aligning to TRBD1. CDR1 and CDR2 (germline): DFQATT, SNEGSKA (reference sequence). The CDR3 sequence is 13 residues long. Germline trimming cut 3 bases from V and 4 bases from J; bases unmatched to any gene: 5. The CDR3 spells CSARRAGGYGYTF. In nucleotides, the CDR3 is TGCAGTGCTAGGAGGGCAGGGGGCTATGGCTACACCTTC.

The rearrangement joins TRBV7-3 to TRBJ2-2; a weak D match, TRBD1 (7 bases). The CDR3 covers 18 residues. Germline loops: CDR1 SGHTA, CDR2 FQGTGA. Trimming left V 3 bases short and J 0 bases short, with 17 bases between. CDR3 protein: CASSFAGSGTANTGELFF. The CDR3 coding sequence is TGTGCCAGCAGCTTTGCGGGGAGTGGGACAGCGAACACCGGGGAGCTGTTTTTT.

This clonotype was seen at least ten times. The chain recombines TRBV4-3 with TRBJ1-6; no definite D call. CDR3 length equals 15 residues. Looked up from germline, CDR1 is LGHNA and CDR2 is YSLEER. V was clipped by 5 bases and J by 7 bases, with 15 bases between them. DNA of the CDR3: TGCGCCAGCAGCTACCAAGTTATCCTAAATTCACCCCTCCACTTT. Protein: CASSYQVILNSPLHF.

This clonotype was detected a few times. The V call is TRBV19, the J call TRBJ2-5, with TRBD1 matching over 8 bases. CDR3 length: 16 amino acids. With 2 bases clipped from V and 5 bases from J, the junction kept 10 bases outside the gene matches. Per germline, CDR1 LNHDA and CDR2 SQIVND (reference sequence). Here the CDR3 DNA reads TGTGCCAGTAGTATAACCGGACAGGGCTGGGGCGAGACCCAGTACTTC. It translates to CASSITGQGWGETQYF.

This clonotype came up once. V is TRBV4-3 and J is TRBJ2-7; 8 bases align to TRBD2. The CDR3 sequence is 16 residues long. Trimming at V came to 1 base and at J to 2 bases, leaving 7 bases not matched to a gene. The germline gives CDR1 LGHNA, CDR2 YSLEER. The CDR3 DNA reads as TGCGCCAGCAGCCAAGGGCCAGCGGGGGAGCCCTACGAGCAGTACGTC. Translation gives CASSQGPAGEPYEQYV.

This clonotype has a handful of counts. The J gene is TRBJ2-5, the V gene TRBV10-3; D is ambiguous. The V end lost 2 bases, the J end lost 5 bases, and 12 bases lay between the germline ends. The CDR3 totals 14 residues. CDR1 ENHRY and CDR2 SYGVKD come from the germline V gene. In DNA, the CDR3 is TGTGCCATCAGTGAGGTCGGCTTGGGCGAGACCCAGTACTTC. Amino acid sequence: CAISEVGLGETQYF.

This clonotype was recorded many times. The J gene is TRBJ2-5, the V gene TRBV27; tentatively, D is TRBD1 (5 bases). This CDR3 region has 15 residues. Germline CDR1 MNHEY, CDR2 SMNVEV (reference sequence). V lost 2 bases to trimming and J lost 5 bases, with 15 bases between them. CDR3 loop: CASSLAAGWVETQYF. Written as DNA, the CDR3 is TGTGCCAGCAGTTTAGCAGCAGGGTGGGTGGAGACCCAGTACTTC.

The chain employs TRBV20-1 and TRBJ2-5; TRBD1 matches at 7 bases. In germline, CDR1 is DFQATT, CDR2 SNEGSKA (reference sequence). With V trimmed by 6 bases and J by 1 base, 8 bases remained unmatched. The CDR3 sequence is 14 residues long. CDR3 amino acids: CSAQTRDSQETQYF. CDR3 in DNA: TGCAGTGCCCAAACCCGGGACAGCCAAGAGACCCAGTACTTC.

This rearrangement joins TRBV18 to TRBJ2-7; D might be TRBD1 or TRBD2, each matching 5 bases. Looked up from germline, CDR1 is KGHSH and CDR2 is LQKENI. The CDR3 totals 13 residues. Trimming cost V 5 bases and J 3 bases, with 11 bases left between them. The CDR3 bases are TGTGCCAGCTCAACCGGGACCCTCTACGAGCAGTACTTC. Amino acid sequence: CASSTGTLYEQYF.

The chain links TRBV29-1 to TRBJ1-2; TRBD1 might be the D (5 bases). The CDR3 totals 15 residues. CDR1 SQVTM and CDR2 ANQGSEA come from the germline V gene. V lost 5 bases and J lost 0, with 16 bases in between. This CDR3 reads CSVRRWGTANYGYTF. The DNA of the CDR3 is TGCAGCGTTAGGAGATGGGGCACGGCTAACTATGGCTACACCTTC.

The chain combines TRBV4-2 with TRBJ2-3; 10 bases match TRBD1. CDR3 size: 16 residues. Germline CDR1 reads LGHNA; CDR2 reads YNFKEQ. Trimming cost V 3 bases and J 3 bases; bases outside gene matches: 6. The DNA of the CDR3 is TGTGCCAGCAGCCACCCGGGACAGGGGTTGACAGATACGCAGTATTTT. Translation gives CASSHPGQGLTDTQYF.

The table lists this clonotype with many counts. The J gene is TRBJ1-1, the V gene TRBV20-1, with D possibly being TRBD1 (5 bases). The CDR3 runs 15 residues. Germline lookup yields CDR1 DFQATT and CDR2 SNEGSKA (reference sequence). V lost 1 base to trimming and J lost 4 bases, with 16 bases between them. DNA of the CDR3: TGCAGTGCTAGAGTAGGTGGGGGGGTGAGCACTGAAGCTTTCTTT. Its translation: CSARVGGGVSTEAFF.